These T cell receptor beta chains were read from a single sample in a study of blood T cells in healthy people across ages. In TCRdb, the 5' RACE reads were re-called with MiXCR into one record per CDR3 protein. Of 600,000 to 900,000 distinct CDR3 sequences detected, roughly 25% appear once; the ten largest clones hold around 3%. The same sample was also studied in work on T cells of mothers and their children.

Sequenced sample: blood. Every receptor here comes from a boy aged 10-17 years in good health. Both conserved end residues are part of each CDR3. A D gene is named only where the DNA matches it firmly. Only some rows state a clone size, as once, few, many or a class for expanded clones.

TRBV5-6	TRBJ2-5	NA	few	TGTGCCAGCAGCTTGGTTAACGAAGAGACCCAGTACTTC	CASSLVNEETQYF
TRBV5-1	TRBJ1-1	TRBD1	few	TGCGCCGGCAGCCCCGAGAGGGGGACAGGAAGGTTTCGGAACACTGAAGCTTTCTTT	CAGSPERGTGRFRNTEAFF
TRBV4-1	TRBJ1-2	NA	few	TGCGCCAGCAGCCAAGACAGACTCTTAAACTATGGCTACACCTTC	CASSQDRLLNYGYTF
TRBV9	TRBJ2-5	NA	NA	TGTGCCAGCAGCGTAGGAGGGATAGAGACCCAGTACTTC	CASSVGGIETQYF
TRBV29-1	TRBJ2-7	NA	NA	TGCAGCGTACGGACGGATGATACCTACGAGCAGTACTTC	CSVRTDDTYEQYF
TRBV6-7	TRBJ1-2	NA	few	TGTGCCAGCAGTTTATTCGAGTATGGCTACACCTTC	CASSLFEYGYTF
TRBV7-9	TRBJ2-7	TRBD2	NA	TGTGCCAGCAGCTTAGTAGCTAGCGGGGGCGTCGAGCAGTACTTC	CASSLVASGGVEQYF
TRBV10-2	TRBJ2-3	NA	many	TGCGCCAGCAGTCTCACCCCCGACCCACGAACAGATACGCAGTATTTT	CASSLTPDPRTDTQYF
TRBV10-3	TRBJ2-7	TRBD1	NA	TGTGCCATCAGCCTGGGACAGGGGGGCTACGAGCAGTACTTC	CAISLGQGGYEQYF
TRBV7-2	TRBJ2-5	NA	NA	TGTGCCAGCAGCTTAGTTTGGGGCCAGGAGACCCAGTACTTC	CASSLVWGQETQYF
TRBV20-1	TRBJ2-1	TRBD1	few	TGCAGTGCTTGGGACAGGGTGCTGCAGTTCTTC	CSAWDRVLQFF
TRBV20-1	TRBJ1-2	NA	few	TGCAGTGCTAGAGGATCGACTTCAGATGGCTACACCTTC	CSARGSTSDGYTF
TRBV7-2	TRBJ2-2	TRBD2	NA	TGTGCCAGCAGCTTAGTCGGGGGGATGGGGCCCGGGGAGCTGTTTTTT	CASSLVGGMGPGELFF
TRBV28	TRBJ2-7	TRBD2	once	TGTGCCAGCAGGGGTCGAGGGGAGGGCTACGAGCAGTACTTC	CASRGRGEGYEQYF
TRBV5-1	TRBJ2-5	NA	NA	TGCGCCAGCAGCTTCGGCGGGCGAGGTCAAGAGACCCAGCACTTC	CASSFGGRGQETQHF
TRBV5-1	TRBJ2-7	TRBD2	few	TGCGCCAGCGCCTCGCGGGGGAGGGCCTACGAGCAGTACTTC	CASASRGRAYEQYF
TRBV5-1	TRBJ2-5	NA	NA	TGCGCCAGCAGCCTCGGGACCCCGGCGGAAAGGACCCAGTACTTC	CASSLGTPAERTQYF
TRBV9	TRBJ2-5	TRBD2	NA	TGTGCCAGCAGCGTAGAAGTAGCGGGAGGAGGTGGAGAGACCCAGTACTTC	CASSVEVAGGGGETQYF
TRBV25-1	TRBJ2-5	TRBD2	few	TGTGCCAGCAGTGATCCCCGACTAGCGGGGGCATCCGAGACCCAGTACTTC	CASSDPRLAGASETQYF
TRBV7-7	TRBJ2-5	TRBD2	few	TGTGCCAGCAGCTTAACGTCGGGGAGGGGACAAGAGACCCAGTACTTC	CASSLTSGRGQETQYF
TRBV18	TRBJ2-1	NA	NA	TGTGCCAGCTCACCGAGCACAGGGAACTACAATGAGCAGTTCTTC	CASSPSTGNYNEQFF
TRBV14	TRBJ2-7	TRBD1	NA	TGTGCCAGCAGCCAGGAGACAGGGGGGGCCTACGAGCAGTACTTC	CASSQETGGAYEQYF
TRBV4-1	TRBJ2-4	NA	few	TGCGCCAGCAGCCAAGATGGGGGGCTGGCCAAAAACATTCAGTACTTC	CASSQDGGLAKNIQYF
TRBV12-3/TRBV12-4	TRBJ1-4	NA	NA	TGTGCCAGCAGTTTCAGGGGAGAGGGGCTGTTTTTT	CASSFRGEGLFF
TRBV4-1	TRBJ1-1	TRBD1	few	TGCGCCAGCAGCCAAGAAGGACAGGGGAAACGAGCTTTCTTT	CASSQEGQGKRAFF
TRBV10-3	TRBJ2-7	TRBD1	few	TGTGCCATCAGCGACCCGACAGGGGGCTACGAGCAGTACTTC	CAISDPTGGYEQYF
TRBV6-2/TRBV6-3	TRBJ1-2	NA	few	TGTGCCAGCAGTTACCGGGATCTAAGCCGCTACACCTTC	CASSYRDLSRYTF
TRBV6-2/TRBV6-3	TRBJ2-5	NA	few	TGTGCCAGCAGTCCCGGCGCGGGGGCCCTTAAAGAGACCCAGTACTTC	CASSPGAGALKETQYF
TRBV20-1	TRBJ2-5	TRBD2	NA	TGCAGTGCTAGAGACCTCCTGAGCGGGGCTCAAGAGACCCAGTACTTC	CSARDLLSGAQETQYF
TRBV28	TRBJ2-7	TRBD2	NA	TGTGCCAGCAGTTTATGGAACGGGGGGAAGTACGAGCAGTACTTC	CASSLWNGGKYEQYF
TRBV3-1	TRBJ2-1	NA	NA	TGTGCCAGCAGCCAAGGGAGGGGAAATGAGCAGTTCTTC	CASSQGRGNEQFF
TRBV5-1	TRBJ2-7	NA	few	TGCGCCAGCAGCTTGGAACGGTCTGCCGGGTGGTACTTC	CASSLERSAGWYF
TRBV18	TRBJ2-2	TRBD2	NA	TGTGCCAGCTCACCGCGGGGGAGGCCGAACACCGGGGAGCTGTTTTTT	CASSPRGRPNTGELFF
TRBV12-3/TRBV12-4	TRBJ1-1	TRBD1	NA	TGTGCCAGCACCCTGACAGGGGGCACTGAAGCTTTCTTT	CASTLTGGTEAFF
TRBV29-1	TRBJ2-1	NA	few	TGCAGCGCCCCTCCGGGACGGGCCAATGAGCAGTTCTTC	CSAPPGRANEQFF
TRBV6-5	TRBJ1-5	TRBD1	NA	TGTGCCAGCAGTTACTCCCGACAGGGGGGGAGCAATCAGCCCCAGCATTTT	CASSYSRQGGSNQPQHF
TRBV3-1	TRBJ2-7	NA	NA	TGCGCCAGCAGCCGAGGACGGAGGTACGAGCAGTACTTC	CASSRGRRYEQYF
TRBV29-1	TRBJ1-3	TRBD1	few	TGCAGCGTTATGACAGGGGGCCTGGGAAACACCATATATTTT	CSVMTGGLGNTIYF
TRBV20-1	TRBJ2-7	TRBD2	few	TGCAGTGCTAGAAAGTCTAGCGGGGGCTACGAGCAGTACTTC	CSARKSSGGYEQYF
TRBV4-2	TRBJ2-3	TRBD2	many	TGTGCCAGCAGCCAACCGATGGGACTAGCGGGGGGGGCCACAGATACGCAGTATTTT	CASSQPMGLAGGATDTQYF
TRBV6-1	TRBJ1-2	TRBD1	few	TGTGCCATCCAGGACAGGGGTTATGGCTACACCTTC	CAIQDRGYGYTF